Listed below are T cell receptor beta chains from one sample, sequenced in a study of high-grade serous ovarian cancer treatment subgroups. The table came from immunoSEQ multiplex PCR; TCRdb's copy has only in-frame clones and leaves some out. The sample includes 3,200 or so clones, over 65% of them seen just once. The sample taken for sequencing was tumor tissue. These receptors all come from a human donor with high-grade serous ovarian cancer. Both conserved end residues are part of each CDR3. D genes are given only for firm matches. Only part of the rows carry a size: once, few, many, or a class if the clone is expanded.

D gene	clone size	V gene	J gene	CDR3 DNA	CDR3 protein
TRBD1	few	TRBV28	TRBJ1-2	TGTGCCAGCAGCTCTTCCGGGACAGGGAACTATGGCTACACCTTC	CASSSSGTGNYGYTF
.	.	TRBV7-2	TRBJ2-7	TGTGCCAGCAGCTTACTAGCGTACGAGCAGTACTTC	CASSLLAYEQYF
.	.	TRBV19	TRBJ1-5	TGTGCCAGTAGTCAAGAGGGACCGAACAATCAGCCCCAGCATTTT	CASSQEGPNNQPQHF
TRBD2	.	TRBV7-9	TRBJ2-3	TGTGCCAGCAGCTTAGGTTGGGCGGGGGACACAGATACGCAGTATTTT	CASSLGWAGDTDTQYF
TRBD2	.	TRBV4-1	TRBJ2-7	TGCGCCAGCAGCCAAGTGCTAGCGGCCTACGAGCAGTACTTC	CASSQVLAAYEQYF
.	.	TRBV9	TRBJ2-1	TGTGCCAGCAGCGTTGGAAGGTCCAATGAGCAGTTCTTC	CASSVGRSNEQFF
TRBD1	.	TRBV14	TRBJ1-2	TGTGCCAGCAGCGGGGGGACAGGGAATTTGGGAGTGAATGGCTACACCTTC	CASSGGTGNLGVNGYTF
TRBD1	once	TRBV4-2	TRBJ2-2	TGTGCCAGCAGCCAAGATGACAGGGGGTCCCTCACCGGGGAGCTGTTTTTT	CASSQDDRGSLTGELFF
.	.	TRBV5-6	TRBJ1-5	TGTGCCAGCAGCTTGGCAGGCTCTTATAGCAATCAGCCCCAGCATTTT	CASSLAGSYSNQPQHF
.	.	TRBV10-3	TRBJ1-1	TGTGCCATCAGTGTATCATGGGGGAACACTGAAGCTTTCTTT	CAISVSWGNTEAFF
.	.	TRBV5-4	TRBJ2-3	TGTGCCAGCACCGTGGGGGGACGGACGACAGATACGCAGTATTTT	CASTVGGRTTDTQYF
.	.	TRBV5-8	TRBJ1-2	TGTGCCAGCAGCTTGGGCGACATTGCCGGTGGCTACACCTTC	CASSLGDIAGGYTF
.	once	TRBV19	TRBJ1-1	TGTGCCAGTAGCCGGCCAGGTATGAACACTGAAGCTTTCTTT	CASSRPGMNTEAFF
TRBD1	.	TRBV7-9	TRBJ2-2	TGTGCCAGCAGCTCCCCCCGTACAGGGGCGATTACCGGGGAGCTGTTTTTT	CASSSPRTGAITGELFF
.	.	TRBV10-3	TRBJ2-1	TGTGCCATCAGTGACCCCGGGACCAACTCCTACAATGAGCAGTTCTTC	CAISDPGTNSYNEQFF
.	.	TRBV7-9	TRBJ2-2	TGTGCCAGCAGCTTAGAAGGAGGGGGCCGGAACACCGGGGAGCTGTTTTTT	CASSLEGGGRNTGELFF
.	.	TRBV7-9	TRBJ1-2	TGTGCCAGCAGCTTAGCGTGGGACAACTATGGCTACACCTTC	CASSLAWDNYGYTF
.	.	TRBV5-4	TRBJ1-3	TGTGCCAGCAGCTTGGCTGGGGGTACCGCAGGAAACACCATATATTTT	CASSLAGGTAGNTIYF
.	.	TRBV4-1	TRBJ2-3	TGCGCCAGCAGCCAAGGAGGCCGGGACGCAGATACGCAGTATTTT	CASSQGGRDADTQYF
.	.	TRBV21-1	TRBJ2-2	TGTGCCAGCAGCCTCCGGGGGACAGGGGGCGTACACGGGGAGCTGTTTTTT	CASSLRGTGGVHGELFF
TRBD1	.	TRBV27	TRBJ2-7	TGTGCCAGCAGTAAGACAGGGACCTCCTACGAGCAGTACTTC	CASSKTGTSYEQYF
.	.	TRBV19	TRBJ1-1	TGTGCCAGTCGCTTGGACACTGAAGCTTTCTTT	CASRLDTEAFF